Below are 29 T cell receptor beta chains sequenced from a single sample in a study of blood T cell repertoires in COVID-19. The repertoire was sequenced with immunoSEQ multiplex PCR; TCRdb's copy has only in-frame clones and lacks some. This sample carries 110,000 or so clones, 85% of them seen once, and the ten largest clones take roughly 4.2%. Specimen: peripheral blood. Receptors were obtained from a man aged 50-60 years with acute or convalescent COVID-19.

The genes are TRBV7-3 and TRBJ2-1; possibly TRBD2 for D (6 bases). Germline lookup yields CDR1 SGHTA and CDR2 FQGTGA. Trimming cost V 3 bases and J 4 bases, with 13 bases left between them. This CDR3 contains 15 residues. CDR3 sequence: CASSFRRSGYNEQFF. The CDR3 DNA follows: TGTGCCAGCAGCTTTCGAAGAAGCGGGTACAATGAGCAGTTCTTC.

This clone was recorded only once. The gene calls are TRBV7-8 and TRBJ1-5; possible D gene TRBD1, 5 bases. CDR1 and CDR2 (germline): SGHVS, FQNEAQ. This CDR3 has 16 amino acids. The V end was cut by 5 bases, the J end by 2 bases, with 16 bases between. The CDR3 DNA sequence: TGTGCCAGCAGCCCCCTAGGAAGGGGTGGCAATCAGCCCCAGCATTTT. Translation gives CASSPLGRGGNQPQHF.

The rearrangement joins TRBV11-2 to TRBJ1-2; D is unresolved. The CDR3 has 16 residues. From germline, CDR1 is SGHAT and CDR2 FQNNGV. Trimming took 4 bases from V and 4 from J, leaving 19 bases between them. This chain's CDR3 is CASSSGLEEVTYGYTF. In DNA form, the CDR3 reads TGTGCCAGCAGCTCAGGTTTAGAGGAGGTAACCTATGGCTACACCTTC.

The chain joins TRBV5-4 to TRBJ1-1, with TRBD1 identical over 7 bases. V gave up 0 bases and J gave up 5 bases; unmatched junction bases: 4. The CDR3 consists of 14 residues. Germline loops: CDR1 SGHNT, CDR2 YYREEE (reference sequence). CDR3: CASSLETGKTEAFF. The CDR3 bases are TGTGCCAGCAGCTTGGAGACAGGGAAAACTGAAGCTTTCTTT.

The chain employs TRBV12-3 or TRBV12-4 and TRBJ2-7; D is uncertain. The CDR3 runs 11 residues. V shed 4 bases and J shed 6 bases, with 7 bases lying between them. The CDR3 bases are TGTGCCAGCAGTTACACAGCCGAGCAGTACTTC. Its translation is CASSYTAEQYF.

This chain links TRBV19 with TRBJ2-7; 11 positions match TRBD2. The CDR3 spans 14 residues. Germline V CDR1 and CDR2: LNHDA, SQIVND (reference sequence). V gave up 6 bases and J gave up 3 bases; unmatched junction bases: 4. CDR3 nucleotide sequence: TGTGCCAGTAGCTCCGGGACTAGCGGCTACGAGCAGTACTTC. The encoded protein is CASSSGTSGYEQYF.

The chain combines TRBV4-2 with TRBJ2-2; weak D call: TRBD2 (6 bases). There are 17 residues in the CDR3. From germline, CDR1 is LGHNA and CDR2 YNFKEQ. V gave up 1 base and J gave up 0 bases, with 12 bases separating them. CDR3 amino acids: CASSQGKGLSNTGELFF. The CDR3, as DNA: TGTGCCAGCAGCCAAGGAAAGGGACTGTCGAACACCGGGGAGCTGTTTTTT.

This chain joins TRBV5-3 and TRBJ2-3; a possible D gene is TRBD2 (6 bases). TRBV5-3 is an ORF for which the function is uncertain. The CDR3 totals 17 residues. The V end lost 4 bases, the J end lost 3 bases, and 21 bases lay between the germline ends. For the CDR3, the DNA is TGTGCCAGAAGCCCAAACCGCCACGGAGGGCCTACAGATACGCAGTATTTT. This sequence encodes CARSPNRHGGPTDTQYF.

The chain joins TRBV6-5 to TRBJ2-7; unclear D gene. Between the trimmed V and J ends, which lost 4 bases and 5 bases, there was a span of 9 bases. There are 12 residues in the CDR3. Germline CDR1 reads MNHEY; CDR2 reads SVGAGI. CDR3 sequence: CASSSGFHEQYF. The CDR3 nucleotides read TGTGCCAGCAGTTCCGGGTTCCACGAGCAGTACTTC.

The rearrangement links TRBV7-6 to TRBJ2-1; D remains unclear. The CDR3 length is 12 residues. V was clipped by 2 bases and J by 9 bases, with 8 bases between them. The germline V gene has CDR1 SGHVS and CDR2 FNYEAQ. As DNA, the CDR3 is TGTGCCAGCAGCTTAACACATGTTGAGCAGTTCTTC. This sequence encodes CASSLTHVEQFF.

In DNA, the CDR3 is TGTGCCAGTAGCGCGGGGACAGGCCTCTACGAGCAGTACTTC. Its translation: CASSAGTGLYEQYF. The chain couples TRBV19 to TRBJ2-7, with TRBD1 identical over 8 bases. V shed 6 bases and J 3 bases; nucleotides not matched to a gene: 7. Germline values: CDR1 LNHDA, CDR2 SQIVND (reference sequence). The CDR3 runs 14 residues.

The chain couples TRBV6-5 to TRBJ1-4, with 7 bases fitting TRBD1. Germline CDR1 MNHEY, CDR2 SVGAGI. This CDR3 region has 15 residues. V was clipped by 6 bases and J by 3 bases; unmatched bases: 7. As DNA, the CDR3 is TGTGCCAGCAGACTCCGAGGGGGCGCTAATGAAAAACTGTTTTTT. It encodes CASRLRGGANEKLFF.

CDR3 loop: CASSPNSGGAVDIQYF. The CDR3 nucleotides are TGTGCCAGCAGCCCTAATAGCGGGGGGGCGGTAGACATTCAGTACTTC. The rearrangement joins TRBV3-1 (or the pseudogene TRBV3-2) to TRBJ2-4; the match to TRBD2 covers 11 bases. The CDR3 spans 16 residues. Trimming took 4 bases from V and 8 from J; bases not matched to a gene: 10. Looked up from germline, CDR1 is LGHDT and CDR2 is YNNKEL (reference sequence).

The CDR3: CASSFPRDSPKDTQYF. The CDR3 DNA reads as TGTGCCAGCAGCTTCCCCCGGGACTCCCCAAAAGATACGCAGTATTTT. The V call is TRBV5-4, the J call TRBJ2-3; possible D gene TRBD2, 6 bases. V was trimmed by 2 bases and J by 5 bases, leaving 18 bases between them. The CDR3 totals 16 residues. Germline V gene lookup returns CDR1 SGHNT and CDR2 YYREEE (reference sequence). Full variable domain (rest looked up from reference TRBV5-4 and TRBJ2-3): ETGVTQSPTHLIKTRGQQVTLRCSSQSGHNTVSWYQQALGQGPQFIFQYYREEENGRGNFPPRFSGLQFPNYSSELNVNALELDDSALYLCASSFPRDSPKDTQYFGPGTRLTVL.

This clone was recorded a few times. The chain couples TRBV2 to TRBJ1-5; 10 bases fit TRBD1. The CDR3 runs to 13 residues. The germline CDR1 and CDR2 sequences are SNHLY and FYNNEI. V lost 7 bases to trimming and J lost 16 bases; unmatched junction nucleotides: 13. CDR3 nucleotides: TGTGCCAGCACTACCTTGGGGGGACAGGGGTATCATTTT. This gives the protein CASTTLGGQGYHF. Based on the CDR3 plus reference TRBV2 and TRBJ1-5, the full variable domain is EPEVTQTPSHQVTQMGQEVILRCVPISNHLYFYWYRQILGQKVEFLVSFYNNEISEKSEIFDDQFSVERPDGSNFTLKIRSTKLEDSAMYFCASTTLGGQGYHFGDGTRLSIL.

V usage is TRBV3-1 (or the pseudogene TRBV3-2) and J usage is TRBJ2-3; no clear D gene. V shed 2 bases and J shed 1 base, with 16 bases lying between them. The CDR3 has 17 residues. From germline, CDR1 is LGHDT and CDR2 YNNKEL (reference sequence). DNA of the CDR3: TGTGCCAGCAGCCAAAGCCTCGCTCTGTCCCGCACAGATACGCAGTATTTT. Translating it yields CASSQSLALSRTDTQYF.

The V and J genes are TRBV5-1 and TRBJ2-3; D may be TRBD2 (5 bases). V dropped 4 bases and J dropped 1 base, with 13 bases sitting between them. Germline-derived CDR1 and CDR2 are SGHRS and YFSETQ. The CDR3 runs 15 residues. CDR3 in DNA: TGCGCCAGCAGCCTAGCCTCCCTGGGCACAGATACGCAGTATTTT. Its protein is CASSLASLGTDTQYF.

The CDR3 DNA follows: TGTGCCTCCGCCTTTAGCGGGAGCTACAATGAGCAGTTCTTC. Its translation is CASAFSGSYNEQFF. The chain has TRBV30 and TRBJ2-1; TRBD2 matches at 9 bases. Looked up from germline, CDR1 is GTSNPN and CDR2 is SVGIG (reference sequence). The CDR3 is 14 amino acids. The V and J ends lost 7 bases and 3 bases, in that order; junction bases with no gene match: 7.

The chain joins TRBV2 to TRBJ2-1; the match to TRBD1 covers 8 bases. V shed 8 bases and J 5 bases; nucleotides not matched to a gene: 14. The CDR3 totals 16 residues. Per the germline V gene, CDR1 is SNHLY and CDR2 is FYNNEI. This CDR3 is CASRQGTGGYDNEQFF. The CDR3 DNA is TGTGCCAGCCGGCAGGGAACAGGGGGGTACGACAATGAGCAGTTCTTC.

This chain links TRBV7-6 with TRBJ2-7; D is perhaps TRBD1 (7 bases). The CDR3 totals 15 residues. With 2 bases removed from V and 0 bases from J, the gap between germline ends came to 11 bases. Germline V lookup: CDR1 SGHVS, CDR2 FNYEAQ. Written as DNA, the CDR3 is TGTGCCAGCAGCTTACGGCAGGGGGGCTCCTACGAGCAGTACTTC. It yields the protein CASSLRQGGSYEQYF.

The rearrangement links TRBV27 to TRBJ2-1; 10 bases fit TRBD2. V was clipped by 4 bases and J by 7 bases; unmatched bases: 10. Germline lookup yields CDR1 MNHEY and CDR2 SMNVEV (reference sequence). CDR3 size: 16 residues. For the CDR3, the DNA is TGTGCCAGCAGTTCTATCGGAGCGGGAGGGCCAAATGAGCAGTTCTTC. This translates into CASSSIGAGGPNEQFF.

The chain has TRBV24-1 and TRBJ2-1, with D hard to call. The V gene's germline CDR1 is KGHDR and CDR2 SFDVKD. The CDR3 is 11 residues long. The V gene lost 6 bases and the J gene lost 4 bases, with 3 bases spanning the gap. The CDR3 DNA follows: TGTGCCACCAGTCAATACAATGAGCAGTTCTTC. Protein product: CATSQYNEQFF.

In DNA, the CDR3 is TGTGCCAGCAGCTTAAGCGGGGGGGCCAGCAATGAGCAGTTCTTC. This translates into CASSLSGGASNEQFF. This chain links TRBV7-3 with TRBJ2-1; TRBD2 agrees at 9 bases. CDR3 length equals 15 residues. Looked up from germline, CDR1 is SGHTA and CDR2 is FQGTGA. The J segment lost 6 bases and the V segment lost 1 base, leaving 4 bases of the junction unmatched.

This clone was observed a handful of times. The chain recombines TRBV27 with TRBJ1-4, with D uncertain. Germline values: CDR1 MNHEY, CDR2 SMNVEV (reference sequence). The CDR3 sequence is 15 residues long. V lost 5 bases and J 6 bases, leaving 16 bases between the germline ends. The CDR3 reads CASSARGTPDEKLFF. The CDR3 region has the DNA TGTGCCAGCAGTGCCCGAGGAACCCCGGATGAAAAACTGTTTTTT.

The gene calls are TRBV5-1 and TRBJ1-1, with D uncertain. Trimming pared 6 bases from V and 1 base from J, leaving 25 bases between. The CDR3 contains 18 residues. Germline V gene sequence: CDR1 SGHRS, CDR2 YFSETQ. Here the CDR3 reads CASNSKFIQYRQNTEAFF. CDR3 DNA sequence: TGCGCCAGCAACTCTAAGTTCATTCAATATCGACAGAACACTGAAGCTTTCTTT.

The chain uses TRBV5-8 and TRBJ1-6; perhaps TRBD1 as D (6 bases). Germline lookup yields CDR1 SGHTS and CDR2 YDEGEE. The CDR3 is 18 amino acids. The V end was cut by 5 bases, the J end by 0 bases, with 18 bases between. For the CDR3, the DNA is TGTGCCAGCAGACCGGGACAAATATCGAGCTCCTATAATTCACCCCTCCACTTT. Translation: CASRPGQISSSYNSPLHF.

This clone was seen a handful of times. This sequence joins TRBV30 and TRBJ1-3; the D gene is possibly TRBD1 (5 bases). The CDR3 is 17 residues long. V lost 5 bases, J lost 2 bases, and 22 bases lay in between. Germline V CDR1 and CDR2: GTSNPN, SVGIG (reference sequence). This CDR3 reads CAWSRGGYRSPGNTIYF. The CDR3 DNA is TGTGCCTGGTCACGGGGGGGGTACAGGTCCCCTGGAAACACCATATATTTT. Full variable domain (missing parts from reference TRBV30 and TRBJ1-3): SQTIHQWPATLVQPVGSPLSLECTVEGTSNPNLYWYRQAAGRGLQLLFYSVGIGQISSEVPQNLSASRPQDRQFILSSKKLLLSDSGFYLCAWSRGGYRSPGNTIYFGEGSWLTVV.

The chain couples TRBV6-5 to TRBJ1-2; 7 positions agree with TRBD1. The CDR3 is made up of 13 amino acids. CDR1 and CDR2 from the germline V gene are MNHEY and SVGAGI. J lost 3 bases, V lost 8 bases, and 6 bases had no gene match. CDR3 sequence: CASRDSQYYGYTF. The DNA for the CDR3 is TGTGCCAGCCGGGACAGTCAATACTATGGCTACACCTTC.

The chain is built from TRBV30 and TRBJ2-3; D may be TRBD2 (5 bases). Germline V gives CDR1 GTSNPN, CDR2 SVGIG (reference sequence). The ends were cut back, 6 bases at V and 0 bases at J, with 7 bases in the middle. CDR3 length: 12 amino acids. The CDR3 is CACTGSTDTQYF. The CDR3 DNA reads as TGTGCCTGCACGGGAAGCACAGATACGCAGTATTTT.